The source of this TCR beta chain is a study of T-cell memory formation after mild COVID-19. As concerns this clonotype: The target antigen is unknown.

MiXCR, run by TCRdb on the 5' RACE reads, gives a single entry per CDR3 protein. The sample yields fewer than 550,000 distinct CDR3 sequences, roughly 20% seen once. Findings and caveats of the study: Contracting clones, day 15 to 85, had balanced CD4/CD8, and later expanders favored CD4+. The second-wave clones peaking on day 37 were not confirmed as SARS-CoV-2-specific.

Trimming took 5 bases from V and 1 from J, leaving 17 bases between them. The CDR3 is made up of 16 amino acids. CDR1 is SEHNR and CDR2 is FQNEAQ in the germline V gene (reference sequence). V and J are TRBV7-9 and TRBJ2-5; D unresolved. Sequencing used PBMCs or a T cell subset sorted from them (not recorded which). The receptor's source is an adult woman who had mild COVID-19 (a few samples of this study predate the infection). Cell type and time point are not known. The CDR3 protein is CASSPVGRGFQETQYF. The CDR3 region has the DNA TGTGCCAGCAGCCCCGTTGGGCGCGGTTTCCAAGAGACCCAGTACTTC. Supplemented by reference TRBV7-9 and TRBJ2-5, the full variable domain reads DTGVSQNPRHKITKRGQNVTFRCDPISEHNRLYWYRQTLGQGPEFLTYFQNEAQLEKSRLLSDRFSAERPKGSFSTLEIQRTEQGDSAMYLCASSPVGRGFQETQYFGPGTRLLVL.